These 2 T cell receptor beta chains originate from one sample sequenced in a study of blood T cell repertoires in COVID-19. TCRdb's table, derived via immunoSEQ multiplex PCR, lists solely in-frame clones and lacks some. The table shows over 100,000 clones, with approximately 70% occurring only once. The sequenced material came from peripheral blood. These receptors all stem from a woman in her 70s with acute or convalescent COVID-19.

This chain joins TRBV4-1 and TRBJ1-4; D remains unclear. Trimming pared 0 bases from V and 2 bases from J, leaving 7 bases between. Germline V lookup: CDR1 MGHRA, CDR2 YSYEKL. This CDR3 region has 15 residues. The DNA for the CDR3 is TGCGCCAGCAGCCAAGATGGCCAGACTAATGAAAAACTGTTTTTT. Protein product: CASSQDGQTNEKLFF.

The rearrangement joins TRBV5-4 to TRBJ1-2; 11 bases map to TRBD1. This CDR3 comprises 13 residues. Germline trimming cut 3 bases from V and 6 bases from J; bases unmatched to any gene: 1. CDR1 SGHNT and CDR2 YYREEE come from the germline V gene (reference sequence). The CDR3 DNA reads TGTGCCAGCAGCTGGGACAGGGGGAATGGCTACACCTTC. Its protein is CASSWDRGNGYTF.